This note documents a single T cell receptor (beta chain) sequence. Each sample yielded at least 5.5 micrograms of PBMC total RNA. CDR3 length equals 16 residues. Germline values: CDR1 SNHLY, CDR2 FYNNEI. J lost 8 bases, V lost 6 bases, and 14 bases had no gene match. The data originate from a study of blood T cells in healthy people across ages. It was with a sample-barcoded 5' primer and a J-beta primer mix that a second PCR of about 6 to 12 cycles was run. One entry per CDR3 protein, called by TCRdb with MiXCR from the 5' RACE reads. The table shows about 640,000 distinct CDR3 sequences, with 58% occurring only once.

The genes are TRBV2 and TRBJ2-1; 9 bases are shared with TRBD2. Sequencing was performed on blood. This TCR was sampled from a man in his fifties or sixties in good health. CDR3 residues: CASSPWRGGLAYEQFF. CDR3 sequence (DNA): TGTGCCAGCAGCCCCTGGCGGGGGGGCCTCGCGTATGAGCAGTTCTTC.